The clone carrying this T cell receptor beta chain appeared once. A quantity of roughly 0.5 to 1 ug RNA underwent reverse transcription using random hexamers. TCRdb processed the immunoSEQ multiplex PCR reads anew with MiXCR; each CDR3 protein has one entry. The sample records around 300,000 distinct CDR3 sequences, about 91% being singletons. CD8+ and CD4+ T cells were negatively isolated; TEMRA cells were FACS-enriched. These data originate in a study of CD8 T cells in Susac syndrome. This CDR3 comprises 13 residues. CDR1 and CDR2 from the germline V gene are SGHAT and FQNNGV. V gene TRBV11-2 combines with J gene TRBJ2-2, with a possible D match to TRBD2 (6 bases). The sequenced sample was CD8+ T cells from PBMCs. The sequence was collected from a human donor with multiple sclerosis. This chain's CDR3 is CVEGLTNTGELFF. The CDR3, as DNA: TGTGTCGAAGGACTAACGAACACCGGGGAGCTGTTTTTT.